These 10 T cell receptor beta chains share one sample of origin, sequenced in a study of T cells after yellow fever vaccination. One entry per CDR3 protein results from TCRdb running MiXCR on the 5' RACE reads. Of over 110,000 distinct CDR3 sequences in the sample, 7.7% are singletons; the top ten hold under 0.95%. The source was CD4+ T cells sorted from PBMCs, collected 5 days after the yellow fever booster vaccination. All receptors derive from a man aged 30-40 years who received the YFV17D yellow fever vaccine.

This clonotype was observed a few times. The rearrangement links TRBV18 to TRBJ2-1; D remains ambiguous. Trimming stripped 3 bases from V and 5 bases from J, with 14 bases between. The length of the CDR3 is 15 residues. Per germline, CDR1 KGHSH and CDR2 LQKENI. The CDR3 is CASSPGGVSNNEQFF. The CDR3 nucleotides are TGTGCCAGCTCACCGGGCGGCGTCAGTAACAATGAGCAGTTCTTC.

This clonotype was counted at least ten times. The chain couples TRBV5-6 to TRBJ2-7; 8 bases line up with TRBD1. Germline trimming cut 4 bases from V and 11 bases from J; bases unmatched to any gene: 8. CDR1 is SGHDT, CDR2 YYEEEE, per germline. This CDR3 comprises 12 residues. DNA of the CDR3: TGTGCCAGCAGCGAGAACAGGGGGGAGGAGTACTTC. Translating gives CASSENRGEEYF.

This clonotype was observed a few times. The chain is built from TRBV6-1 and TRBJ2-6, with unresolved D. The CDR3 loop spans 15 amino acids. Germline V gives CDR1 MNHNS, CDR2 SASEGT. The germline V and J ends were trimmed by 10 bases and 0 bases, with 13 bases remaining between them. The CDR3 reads CATSMVYSGANVLTF. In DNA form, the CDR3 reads TGTGCCACCTCCATGGTTTACTCTGGGGCCAACGTCCTGACTTTC.

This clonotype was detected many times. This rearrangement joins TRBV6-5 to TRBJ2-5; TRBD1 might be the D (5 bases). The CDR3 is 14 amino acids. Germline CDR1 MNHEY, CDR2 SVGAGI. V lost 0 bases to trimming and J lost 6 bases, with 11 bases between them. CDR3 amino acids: CASSYSNTGQTQYF. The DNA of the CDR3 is TGTGCCAGCAGTTACTCGAATACAGGCCAGACCCAGTACTTC.

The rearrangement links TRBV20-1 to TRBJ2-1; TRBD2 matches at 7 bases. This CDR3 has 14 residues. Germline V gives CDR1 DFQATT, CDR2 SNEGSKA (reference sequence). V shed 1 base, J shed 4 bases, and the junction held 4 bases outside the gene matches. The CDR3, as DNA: TGCAGTGCTAGAGGCCAGCGGGGTTACAATGAGCAGTTCTTC. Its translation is CSARGQRGYNEQFF.

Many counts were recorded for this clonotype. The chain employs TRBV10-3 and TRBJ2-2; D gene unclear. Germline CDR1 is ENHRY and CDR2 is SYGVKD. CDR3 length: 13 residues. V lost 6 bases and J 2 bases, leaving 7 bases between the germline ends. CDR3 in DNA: TGTGCCATCAGCACACCTAACACCGGGGAGCTGTTTTTT. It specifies CAISTPNTGELFF.

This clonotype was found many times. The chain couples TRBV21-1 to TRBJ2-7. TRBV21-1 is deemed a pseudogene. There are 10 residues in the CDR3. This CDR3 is CATSSYEQYF. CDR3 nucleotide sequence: TGTGCCACAAGCTCCTACGAGCAGTACTTC.

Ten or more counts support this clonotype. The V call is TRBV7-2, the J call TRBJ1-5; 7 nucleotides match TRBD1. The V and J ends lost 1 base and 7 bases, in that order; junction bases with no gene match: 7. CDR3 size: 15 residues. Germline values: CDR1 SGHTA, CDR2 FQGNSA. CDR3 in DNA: TGTGCCAGCAGCTTAGGGGACAGAGGACTCCAGCCCCAGCATTTT. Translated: CASSLGDRGLQPQHF.

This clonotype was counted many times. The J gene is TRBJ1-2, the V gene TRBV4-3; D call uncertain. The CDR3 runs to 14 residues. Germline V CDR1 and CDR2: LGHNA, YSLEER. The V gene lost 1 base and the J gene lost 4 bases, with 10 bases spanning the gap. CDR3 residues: CASSQAETGYGYTF. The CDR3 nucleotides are TGCGCCAGCAGCCAAGCCGAAACCGGCTATGGCTACACCTTC.

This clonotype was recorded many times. CDR3 sequence (DNA): TGTGCCAGCAGCCTACCCACAGGGGGCGGCCCGCGTGAGCAGTTCTTC. It specifies CASSLPTGGGPREQFF. The chain joins TRBV12-3 or TRBV12-4 to TRBJ2-1; TRBD1 aligns across 9 bases. V was pared by 6 bases and J by 9 bases, with 15 bases of the junction left unmatched. The CDR3 is 16 residues long.